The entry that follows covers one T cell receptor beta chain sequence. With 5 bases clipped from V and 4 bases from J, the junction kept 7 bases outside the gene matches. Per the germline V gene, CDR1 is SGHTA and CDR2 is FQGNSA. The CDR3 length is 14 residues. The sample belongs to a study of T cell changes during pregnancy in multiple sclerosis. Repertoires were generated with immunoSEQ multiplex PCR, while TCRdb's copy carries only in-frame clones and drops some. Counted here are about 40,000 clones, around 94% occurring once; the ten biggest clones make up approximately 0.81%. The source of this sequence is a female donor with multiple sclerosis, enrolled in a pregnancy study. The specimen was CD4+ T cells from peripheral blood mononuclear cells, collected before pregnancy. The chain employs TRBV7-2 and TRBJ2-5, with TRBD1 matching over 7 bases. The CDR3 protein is CASSPRTGLETQYF. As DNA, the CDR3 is TGTGCCAGCAGCCCAAGGACAGGTTTAGAGACCCAGTACTTC.